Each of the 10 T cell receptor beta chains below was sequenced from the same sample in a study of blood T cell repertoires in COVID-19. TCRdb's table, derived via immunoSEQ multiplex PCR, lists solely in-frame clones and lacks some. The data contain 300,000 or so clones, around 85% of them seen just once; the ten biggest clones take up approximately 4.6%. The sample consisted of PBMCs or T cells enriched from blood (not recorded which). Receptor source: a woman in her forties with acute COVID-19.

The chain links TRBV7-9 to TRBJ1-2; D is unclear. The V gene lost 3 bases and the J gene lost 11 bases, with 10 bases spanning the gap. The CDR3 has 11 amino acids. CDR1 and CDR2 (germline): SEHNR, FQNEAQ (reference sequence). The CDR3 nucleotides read TGTGCCAGCAGCTTCTCCGAGAGTTACACCTTC. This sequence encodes CASSFSESYTF.

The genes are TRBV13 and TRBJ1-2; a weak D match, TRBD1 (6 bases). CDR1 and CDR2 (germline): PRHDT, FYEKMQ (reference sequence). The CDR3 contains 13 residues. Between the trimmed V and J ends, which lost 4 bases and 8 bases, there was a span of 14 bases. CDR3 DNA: TGTGCCAGCAGCTCGAGTGAGGGGGACGGCTACACCTTC. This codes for CASSSSEGDGYTF.

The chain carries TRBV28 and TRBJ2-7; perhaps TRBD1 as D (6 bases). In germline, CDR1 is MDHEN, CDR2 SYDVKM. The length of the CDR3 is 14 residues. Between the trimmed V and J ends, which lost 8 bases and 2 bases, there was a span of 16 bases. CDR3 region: CASQWGPSTYEQYF. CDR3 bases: TGTGCCAGCCAATGGGGGCCGAGCACCTACGAGCAGTACTTC.

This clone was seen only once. The CDR3 DNA follows: TGTGCCAGCAGCATAAGACAGGGGCTCGGAGAGACCCAGTACTTC. As protein: CASSIRQGLGETQYF. The V gene is TRBV5-6, the J gene TRBJ2-5; 8 bases fit TRBD1. Germline V lookup: CDR1 SGHDT, CDR2 YYEEEE. The CDR3 has 15 amino acids. V shed 4 bases and J 4 bases; nucleotides not matched to a gene: 9. The full variable domain, with the rest looked up from reference TRBV5-6 and TRBJ2-5, is DAGVTQSPTHLIKTRGQQVTLRCSPKSGHDTVSWYQQALGQGPQFIFQYYEEEERQRGNFPDRFSGHQFPNYSSELNVNALLLGDSALYLCASSIRQGLGETQYFGPGTRLLVL.

The CDR3 protein is CASTHGSGRIETQYF. The CDR3 coding sequence is TGTGCCAGCACCCACGGGAGCGGGAGAATAGAGACCCAGTACTTC. The chain has TRBV28 and TRBJ2-5, with 8 nucleotides matching TRBD2. The germline gives CDR1 MDHEN, CDR2 SYDVKM. This CDR3 is built from 15 residues. The J segment lost 4 bases and the V segment lost 7 bases, leaving 11 bases of the junction unmatched.

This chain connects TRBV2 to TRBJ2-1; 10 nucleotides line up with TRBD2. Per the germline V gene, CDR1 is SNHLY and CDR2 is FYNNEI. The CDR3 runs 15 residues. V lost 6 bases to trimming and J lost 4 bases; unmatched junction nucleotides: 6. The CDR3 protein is CASRARLAGYNEQFF. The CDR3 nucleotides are TGTGCCAGCAGAGCAAGACTAGCGGGTTACAATGAGCAGTTCTTC.

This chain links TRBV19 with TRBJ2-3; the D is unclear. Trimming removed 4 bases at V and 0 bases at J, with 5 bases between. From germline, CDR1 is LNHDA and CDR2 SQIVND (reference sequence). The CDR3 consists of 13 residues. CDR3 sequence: CASSTVSTDTQYF. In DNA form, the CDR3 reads TGTGCCAGTAGTACCGTTAGCACAGATACGCAGTATTTT.

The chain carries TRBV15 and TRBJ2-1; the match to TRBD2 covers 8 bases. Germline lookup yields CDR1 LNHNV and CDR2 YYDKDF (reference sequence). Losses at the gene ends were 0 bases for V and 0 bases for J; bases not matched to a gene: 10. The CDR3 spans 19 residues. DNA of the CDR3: TGTGCCACCAGCAGAGATTTTAAACGGGAGGGGCCCTCCTACAATGAGCAGTTCTTC. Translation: CATSRDFKREGPSYNEQFF. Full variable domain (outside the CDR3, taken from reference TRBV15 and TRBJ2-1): DAMVIQNPRYQVTQFGKPVTLSCSQTLNHNVMYWYQQKSSQAPKLLFHYYDKDFNNEADTPDNFQSRRPNTSFCFLDIRSPGLGDTAMYLCATSRDFKREGPSYNEQFFGPGTRLTVL.

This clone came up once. CDR3 nucleotides: TGTGCCAGCAGTTCCTCGCAGGGGGCAACCACTGAAGCTTTCTTT. This gives the protein CASSSSQGATTEAFF. The chain joins TRBV25-1 to TRBJ1-1, with 8 bases lining up with TRBD1. This CDR3 has 15 amino acids. V lost 5 bases to trimming and J lost 4 bases; unmatched junction nucleotides: 9. Germline values: CDR1 MGHDK, CDR2 SYGVNS.

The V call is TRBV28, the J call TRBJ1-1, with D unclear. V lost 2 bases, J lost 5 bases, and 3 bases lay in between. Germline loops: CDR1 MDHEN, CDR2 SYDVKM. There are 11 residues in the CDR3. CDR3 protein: CASSLITEAFF. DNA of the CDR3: TGTGCCAGCAGTTTAATAACTGAAGCTTTCTTT. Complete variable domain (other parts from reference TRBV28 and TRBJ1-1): DVKVTQSSRYLVKRTGEKVFLECVQDMDHENMFWYRQDPGLGLRLIYFSYDVKMKEKGDIPEGYSVSREKKERFSLILESASTNQTSMYLCASSLITEAFFGQGTRLTVV.